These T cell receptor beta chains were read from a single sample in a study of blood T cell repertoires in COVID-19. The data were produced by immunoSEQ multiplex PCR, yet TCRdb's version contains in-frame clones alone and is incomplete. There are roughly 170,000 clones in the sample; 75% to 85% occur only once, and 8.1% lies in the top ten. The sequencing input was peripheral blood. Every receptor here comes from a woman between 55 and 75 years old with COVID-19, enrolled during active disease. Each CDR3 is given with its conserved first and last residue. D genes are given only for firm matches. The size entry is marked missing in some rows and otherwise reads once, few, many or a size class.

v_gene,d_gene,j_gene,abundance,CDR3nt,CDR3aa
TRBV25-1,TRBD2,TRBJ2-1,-,TGTGCCAGCAGTGCTACTAGCGGGGGGGCAGGTGAGCAGTTCTTC,CASSATSGGAGEQFF
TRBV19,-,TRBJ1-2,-,TGTGCCAGTAGTCCGACGTACACAGGCTATGGCTACACCTTC,CASSPTYTGYGYTF
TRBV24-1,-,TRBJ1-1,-,TGTGCCACCAGTGAACCACAGGGCGAGTCTTTCTTT,CATSEPQGESFF
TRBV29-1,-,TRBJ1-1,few,TGCAGCGCGCGACAGCAGGTAAACGAAGCTTTCTTT,CSARQQVNEAFF
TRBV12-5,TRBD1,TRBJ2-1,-,TGTGCTAGTGGCCTGGACAGGGGTATCGGCAATGAGCAGTTCTTC,CASGLDRGIGNEQFF
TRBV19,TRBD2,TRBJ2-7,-,TGTGCCAGTAGTCTACTGGGACTAGGACCCTACGAGCAGTACTTC,CASSLLGLGPYEQYF
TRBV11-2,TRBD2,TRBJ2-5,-,TGTGCCAGCAGCCGTCGGGGACTAGCGGATCAAGAGACCCAGTACTTC,CASSRRGLADQETQYF
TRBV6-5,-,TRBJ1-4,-,TGTGCCAGCACAACCTGGGCAGGGGTTGGTGAAAAACTGTTTTTT,CASTTWAGVGEKLFF
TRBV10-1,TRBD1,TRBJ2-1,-,TGCGCCAGCAGTGAAGGGGGCGGAAACAATGAGCAGTTCTTC,CASSEGGGNNEQFF
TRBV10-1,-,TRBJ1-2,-,TGCGCCACCACTTTTGGGGGAGGCGATTGGGGGAGCGGCTACACCTTC,CATTFGGGDWGSGYTF
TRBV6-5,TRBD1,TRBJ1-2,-,TGTGCCAGCAGTTTTAAACAGGGGGAGTATGGCTACACCTTC,CASSFKQGEYGYTF
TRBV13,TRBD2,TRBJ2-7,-,TGTGCCAGCAGCATCAAAGGACTAGGCTACGAGCAGTACTTC,CASSIKGLGYEQYF
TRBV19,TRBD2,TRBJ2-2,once,TGTGCCAGTTCCGGACTAGCGGGGGGGCGGACCGGGGAGCTGTTTTTT,CASSGLAGGRTGELFF
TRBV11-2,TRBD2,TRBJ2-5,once,TGTGCCAGCAGCCCACGCGGGGGGTACCAAGAGACCCAGTACTTC,CASSPRGGYQETQYF
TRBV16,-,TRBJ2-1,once,TGTGCCAGCAGCCCGTTCCAGTGGAATGAGCAGTTCTTC,CASSPFQWNEQFF
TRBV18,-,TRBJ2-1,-,TGTGCCAGCTCACCCTCTAGCGACGGGATAGGAAATGAGCAGTTCTTC,CASSPSSDGIGNEQFF
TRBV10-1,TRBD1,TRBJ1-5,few,TGCGCCAGCAGTGAGGGGACAGAGAGCAATCAGCCCCAGCATTTT,CASSEGTESNQPQHF
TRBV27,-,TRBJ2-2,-,TGTGCCAGCAGGCCTTTCCCAGTACCCGGGGAGCTGTTTTTT,CASRPFPVPGELFF
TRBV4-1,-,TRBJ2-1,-,TGCGCCAGCAGGAGCGGGCCCTCCTACAATGAGCAGTTCTTC,CASRSGPSYNEQFF
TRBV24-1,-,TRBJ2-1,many,TGTGCCACCAGTGATTTTAGGGGGTATGAGCAGTTCTTC,CATSDFRGYEQFF
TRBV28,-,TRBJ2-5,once,TGTGCCAGCAGCCGTGAACCTAGCGCCGGCCAAGAGACCCAGTACTTC,CASSREPSAGQETQYF
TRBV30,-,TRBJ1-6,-,TGTGCCTGGGTGTCAACAACGGGGGGTAATTCACCCCTCCACTTT,CAWVSTTGGNSPLHF
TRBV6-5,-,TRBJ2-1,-,TGTGCCAGCAGGGGTCTAGGAAAAGATGAGCAGTTCTTC,CASRGLGKDEQFF
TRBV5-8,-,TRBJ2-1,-,TGTGCCAGCAGCTTGAGGAACGGCGGGGTCTACAATGAGCAGTTCTTC,CASSLRNGGVYNEQFF
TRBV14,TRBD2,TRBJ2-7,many,TGTGCCAGCAGCCAAGGGGTTAGCGGGAGATGGTACGAGCAGTACTTC,CASSQGVSGRWYEQYF
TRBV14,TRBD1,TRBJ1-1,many,TGTGCCAGCAGCCGCGACAGGGGGCCGAGCACTGAAGCTTTCTTT,CASSRDRGPSTEAFF
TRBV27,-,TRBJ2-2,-,TGTGCCAGCAGCCTCACTGGGAGGGGGACCGGGGAGCTGTTTTTT,CASSLTGRGTGELFF
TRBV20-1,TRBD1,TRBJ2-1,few,TGCAGTGCTAGACCACAGGGGGTGAACTTCTTC,CSARPQGVNFF
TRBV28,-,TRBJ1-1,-,TGTGCCAGCAGTTCCCCTGGCAGTGTGAACACTGAAGCTTTCTTT,CASSSPGSVNTEAFF
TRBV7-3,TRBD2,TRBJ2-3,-,TGTGCCAGCAGCTTGGGACTAGCGGGCACAGATACGCAGTATTTT,CASSLGLAGTDTQYF
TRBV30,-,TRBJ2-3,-,TGTGCCTGGAGTTTACCGGGGGGCTCAGATACGCAGTATTTT,CAWSLPGGSDTQYF
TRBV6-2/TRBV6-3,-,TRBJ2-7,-,TGTGCCAGCAGTTACCAGACTGCGGGAAGGGACGAGCAGTACTTC,CASSYQTAGRDEQYF
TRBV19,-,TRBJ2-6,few,TGTGCCAGTAGTATAGCCCGGGGTGGGGCCAACGTCCTGACTTTC,CASSIARGGANVLTF
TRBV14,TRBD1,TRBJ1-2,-,TGTGCCAGCAGCCTAATAGCGGACAGGGGGCATGGCTACACCTTC,CASSLIADRGHGYTF
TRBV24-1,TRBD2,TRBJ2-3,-,TGTGCCACCAGTGAACCCGCGGTTAGCGGGAGGGCCACAGATACGCAGTATTTT,CATSEPAVSGRATDTQYF
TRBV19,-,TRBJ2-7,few,TGTGCCAGTAGTGTGCAGGGGTCGTCCTACGAGCAGTACTTC,CASSVQGSSYEQYF
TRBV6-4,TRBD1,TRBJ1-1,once,TGTGCCAGCAGTGAGGGGACAGGGGGCGTAAGAGCTTTCTTT,CASSEGTGGVRAFF
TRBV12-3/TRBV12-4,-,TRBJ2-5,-,TGTGCCAGCAGTTTCACAGGTTCACAGACCCAGTACTTC,CASSFTGSQTQYF
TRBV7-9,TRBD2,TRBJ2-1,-,TGTGCCAGCAGCTTAGGTAGCGGGAGTATCAACAATGAGCAGTTCTTC,CASSLGSGSINNEQFF
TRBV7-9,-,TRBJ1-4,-,TGTGCCAGCAGCTCACTGAGCGGGACTAATGAAAAACTGTTTTTT,CASSSLSGTNEKLFF
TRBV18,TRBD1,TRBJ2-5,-,TGTGCCAGCGAACAGGGGGCTGGTGGAGAGACCCAGTACTTC,CASEQGAGGETQYF
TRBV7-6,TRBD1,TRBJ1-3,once,TGTGCCAGCAGCTCGGACAGGGGAGGCTCTGGAAACACCATATATTTT,CASSSDRGGSGNTIYF
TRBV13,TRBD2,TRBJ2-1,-,TGTGCCAGCAGCTTATCCCCTAGCGGACGCAATGAGCAGTTCTTC,CASSLSPSGRNEQFF
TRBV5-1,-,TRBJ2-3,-,TGCGCCAGCAGCTTGGACTCCCGCACAGATACGCAGTATTTT,CASSLDSRTDTQYF
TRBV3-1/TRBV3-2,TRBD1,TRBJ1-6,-,TGTGCCAGCAGCCAGATACAGGGGGCTGGTAATTCACCCCTCCACTTT,CASSQIQGAGNSPLHF